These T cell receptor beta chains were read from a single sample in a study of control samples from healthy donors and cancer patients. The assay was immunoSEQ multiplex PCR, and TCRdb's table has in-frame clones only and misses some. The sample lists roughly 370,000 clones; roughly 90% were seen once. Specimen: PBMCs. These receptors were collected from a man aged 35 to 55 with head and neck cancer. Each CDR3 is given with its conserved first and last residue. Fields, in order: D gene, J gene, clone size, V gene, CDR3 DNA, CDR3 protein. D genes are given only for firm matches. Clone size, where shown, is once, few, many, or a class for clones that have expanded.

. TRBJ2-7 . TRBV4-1 TGCGCCAGCAGCCCCCGGGCCTTAAGTAGCCACGAGCAGTACTTC CASSPRALSSHEQYF
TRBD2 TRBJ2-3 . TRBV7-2 TGTGCCAGCAGCTTAGCTCGCGGGGGGCGCAATACGCAGTATTTT CASSLARGGRNTQYF
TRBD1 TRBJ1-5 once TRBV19 TGTGCCAGTAAACGTGGGACAGGGGGCTTGAGCAATCAGCCCCAGCATTTT CASKRGTGGLSNQPQHF
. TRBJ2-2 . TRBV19 TGTGCCAGTAGAAACAGGGAGACCGGGGAGCTGTTTTTT CASRNRETGELFF
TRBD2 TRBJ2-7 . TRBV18 TGTGCCAGCTCACCAGGACTAGCGGGATCGCTCTACGAGCAGTACTTC CASSPGLAGSLYEQYF
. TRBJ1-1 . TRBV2 TGTGCCAGCAGAGAACCAGGGGTAGGGACTGAAGCTTTCTTT CASREPGVGTEAFF
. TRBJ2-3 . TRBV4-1 TGCGCCAGCAGCCCTTCGCGGGGCGCAGATACGCAGTATTTT CASSPSRGADTQYF
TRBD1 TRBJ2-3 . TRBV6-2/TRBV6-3 TGTGCCAGCAGCCTCTTAGTGACAGGGGCAGTTTTGGATACGCAGTATTTT CASSLLVTGAVLDTQYF
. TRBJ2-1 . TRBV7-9 TGTGCCAGCAGCTTGGTCGATGGGGACAATGAGCAGTTCTTC CASSLVDGDNEQFF
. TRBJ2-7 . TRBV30 TGTGCCTGGAACGTGGAGCTGTTGGGGAGCGAGCAGTACTTC CAWNVELLGSEQYF
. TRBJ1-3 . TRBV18 TGTGCCAGCTCACTAAATAGCCTTGGGGGCTCTGGAAACACCATATATTTT CASSLNSLGGSGNTIYF
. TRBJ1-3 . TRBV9 TGTGCCAGCAGCGTAGAAGGGGCCTCGGCAAACACCATATATTTT CASSVEGASANTIYF
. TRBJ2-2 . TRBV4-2 TGTGCCAGCAGCCCGAAGGGGGTTGGAGGCGACACCGGGGAGCTGTTTTTT CASSPKGVGGDTGELFF
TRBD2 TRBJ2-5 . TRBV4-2 TGTGCCAGCAGCCAAGTTGTAGCGGGGGTGGAGACCCAGTACTTC CASSQVVAGVETQYF
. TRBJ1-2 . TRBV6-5 TGTGCCAGCAGTCCCACACCCCCGGGCTATGGCTACACCTTC CASSPTPPGYGYTF
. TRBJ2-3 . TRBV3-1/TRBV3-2 TGTGCCAGCAGCTCCGGCCTAGATACGCAGTATTTT CASSSGLDTQYF
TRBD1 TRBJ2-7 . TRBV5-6 TGTGCCAGCAGCTTCTTCTCCGGGACAGGGAAGCACGAGCAGTACTTC CASSFFSGTGKHEQYF
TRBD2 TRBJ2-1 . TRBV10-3 TGTGCCATCAGTGAGCTAGCGGGAAACAATGAGCAGTTCTTC CAISELAGNNEQFF
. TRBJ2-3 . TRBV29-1 TGCAGCGTTGACGACTACCAGGAGGTAACAGATACGCAGTATTTT CSVDDYQEVTDTQYF
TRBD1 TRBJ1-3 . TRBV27 TGTGCCAGCAGAGACGGGACAGCTGGAAACACCATATATTTT CASRDGTAGNTIYF
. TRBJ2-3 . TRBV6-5 TGTGCCAGCAGTTACCACTCCACAGATACGCAGTATTTT CASSYHSTDTQYF
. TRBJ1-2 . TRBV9 TGTGCCAGCAGCCTCGGACAGCGGAACTATGGCTACACCTTC CASSLGQRNYGYTF
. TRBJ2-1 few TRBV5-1 TGCGCCAGCAGCTTGGACGGGGGCGCCTACAATGAGCAGTTCTTC CASSLDGGAYNEQFF
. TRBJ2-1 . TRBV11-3 TGTGCCAGCAGCTTAGATAGCGACTACAATGAGCAGTTCTTC CASSLDSDYNEQFF
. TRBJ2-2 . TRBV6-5 TGTGCCAGCAGAGTACAGACAGCTCACACCGGGGAGCTGTTTTTT CASRVQTAHTGELFF
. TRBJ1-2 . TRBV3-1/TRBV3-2 TGTGCCAGCAGCCAAGCGAAGGGTTTTGGCTACACCTTC CASSQAKGFGYTF
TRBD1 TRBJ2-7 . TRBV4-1 TGCGCCAGCAGCCAAGATTCGGCAGGGGGTTCCTACGAGCAGTACTTC CASSQDSAGGSYEQYF
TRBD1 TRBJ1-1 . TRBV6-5 TGTGCCAGCAGTCCCAGACAGGGGAACACTGAAGCTTTCTTT CASSPRQGNTEAFF
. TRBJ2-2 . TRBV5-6 TGTGCCAGCAGCTTGGCTTGGCTGTTGGACACCGGGGAGCTGTTTTTT CASSLAWLLDTGELFF
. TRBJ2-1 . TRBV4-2 TGTGCCAGCAGCCAATTCCTCAACAGGGCAGAGGAGCAGTTCTTC CASSQFLNRAEEQFF
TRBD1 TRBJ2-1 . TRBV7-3 TGTGCCAGCAGCTTCACAGGGGCCGCAAATGAGCAGTTCTTC CASSFTGAANEQFF
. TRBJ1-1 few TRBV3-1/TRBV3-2 TGTGCCAGCAGCCAAGGCCGGGACGCTATCGGAGGAGCTTTCTTT CASSQGRDAIGGAFF
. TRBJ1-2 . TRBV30 TGTGCCTGGGCGGGGTTCCAGTCGGTCGGCGGCTACACCTTC CAWAGFQSVGGYTF
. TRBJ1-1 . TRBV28 TGTGCCAGCAGTTTAAGTGGCACTGAAGCTTTCTTT CASSLSGTEAFF
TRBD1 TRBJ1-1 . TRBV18 TGTGCCAGCTCTCTCGGACAGGGCCAGAACACTGAAGCTTTCTTT CASSLGQGQNTEAFF
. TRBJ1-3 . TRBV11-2 TGTGCCAGCAGCTTAGTTGAGGGGACCATATATTTT CASSLVEGTIYF
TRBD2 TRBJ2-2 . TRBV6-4 TGTGCCAGCAGTGACGGGACTAGCGGGAACACCGGGGAGCTGTTTTTT CASSDGTSGNTGELFF
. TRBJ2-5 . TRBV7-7 TGTGCTAGCAGCTTAGGCGTGGGTTCACGAGGGGAGACCCAGTACTTC CASSLGVGSRGETQYF
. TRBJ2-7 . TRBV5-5 TGTGCCAGCAGCTTGGCCGTCAGGGCGTCGCCCTACGAGCAGTACTTC CASSLAVRASPYEQYF
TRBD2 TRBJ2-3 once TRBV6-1 TGTGCCAGCAGTGATCTTCGTACTAGCGGAGCTGTGGCGAACACAGATACGCAGTATTTT CASSDLRTSGAVANTDTQYF
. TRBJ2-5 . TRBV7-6 TGTGCCAGCAGCTGGAAACGGGGGCTCGTGGAGACCCAGTACTTC CASSWKRGLVETQYF
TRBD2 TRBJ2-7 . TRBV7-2 TGTGCCAGCAGCCCCCAGCGGGGGGCCCCGTCGACCTACGAGCAGTACTTC CASSPQRGAPSTYEQYF
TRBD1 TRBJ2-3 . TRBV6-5 TGTGCCAGCAGGATGACAGGGAGCACAGATACGCAGTATTTT CASRMTGSTDTQYF
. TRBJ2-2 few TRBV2 TGTGCCAGCAGGACCACTCCCACTGTAGGGGGGGAGCTGTTTTTT CASRTTPTVGGELFF